This T cell receptor (beta chain) is from a study of blood T cell repertoires in COVID-19. Study summary: Sites in the United States, Italy and Spain provided acute and convalescent COVID-19 samples. PBMCs, B-cell-depleted T cells, or T cells were the source of the cDNA or gDNA that made up the material.

Trimming took off 5 bases at V and 0 bases at J, with 19 bases between the two ends. This CDR3 contains 17 residues. Germline CDR1 SEHNR, CDR2 FQNEAQ (reference sequence). Original processing methods: Amplification from reference gene primers served as the basis for estimated nucleated cell counts. Produced via immunoSEQ multiplex PCR; TCRdb's table is partial and in-frame only. V and J calls and clone size are given by that table; D and trimming were obtained from the DNA. The sample consists of approximately 300,000 clones, about 90% of them appearing once. The sequenced sample consisted of peripheral blood. This TCR was sampled from a man aged 18 to 29 with active or convalescent COVID-19. This chain uses TRBV7-9 with TRBJ1-1; unclear D gene. This CDR3 is CASSPPAAPILNTEAFF. The CDR3 region has the DNA TGTGCCAGCAGCCCCCCCGCGGCGCCCATTTTGAACACTGAAGCTTTCTTT. The full variable domain, its missing parts supplied by reference TRBV7-9 and TRBJ1-1, is DTGVSQNPRHKITKRGQNVTFRCDPISEHNRLYWYRQTLGQGPEFLTYFQNEAQLEKSRLLSDRFSAERPKGSFSTLEIQRTEQGDSAMYLCASSPPAAPILNTEAFFGQGTRLTVV.